A selection of T cell receptor beta chains follows, all from one sample in a study of T cells in Graves' hyperthyroidism and ophthalmopathy. MiXCR was run by TCRdb on the multiplex PCR reads, yielding one entry per CDR3 protein. The data show 360,000 or so distinct CDR3 sequences, about 18% seen once. Sequencing was carried out using blood. The receptors derive from a woman between 18 and 30 years old with Graves' hyperthyroidism. CDR3s include the opening cysteine and the closing phenylalanine or tryptophan. Fields, in order: J gene, clone size, V gene, D gene, CDR3 DNA, CDR3 protein. The D gene is left open where the match is weak. The size field is filled for only some rows; it gives once, few, many or a size class.

j_call: TRBJ2-6
clone_size: .
v_call: TRBV27
d_call: TRBD1
cdr3_nt: TGTGCCAGCAGTTTAACAGGGGGCAACAGTGGGGCCAACGTCCTGACTTTC
cdr3_aa: CASSLTGGNSGANVLTF

j_call: TRBJ1-1
clone_size: many
v_call: TRBV5-1
d_call: .
cdr3_nt: TGCGCCAGCCATGGTTATTTGACCCAGGACAGCCTGAACACTGAAGCTTTCTTT
cdr3_aa: CASHGYLTQDSLNTEAFF

j_call: TRBJ1-1
clone_size: few
v_call: TRBV6-1
d_call: TRBD1
cdr3_nt: TGTGCCAGCAGCCCCTGGGGACAGATGAACACTGAAGCTTTCTTT
cdr3_aa: CASSPWGQMNTEAFF

j_call: TRBJ1-2
clone_size: many
v_call: TRBV27
d_call: TRBD1
cdr3_nt: TGTGCCAGCAGTTTATTGACAGGGTCCTACTGGAGCTACACCTTC
cdr3_aa: CASSLLTGSYWSYTF

j_call: TRBJ1-1
clone_size: many
v_call: TRBV13
d_call: .
cdr3_nt: TGTGCCAGCAGCTTGGGAAGGACGAGCACTGAAGCTTTCTTT
cdr3_aa: CASSLGRTSTEAFF

j_call: TRBJ2-5
clone_size: many
v_call: TRBV18
d_call: .
cdr3_nt: TGTGCCAGCTCGTGGGGGCGCCGGGAGACCCAGTACTTC
cdr3_aa: CASSWGRRETQYF

j_call: TRBJ2-5
clone_size: many
v_call: TRBV15
d_call: .
cdr3_nt: TGTGCCACCAGCAAACCATCAGAAGAGACCCAGTACTTC
cdr3_aa: CATSKPSEETQYF

j_call: TRBJ1-5
clone_size: .
v_call: TRBV19
d_call: TRBD1
cdr3_nt: TGTGCCAGTAGTCCCCACGACAGGGGGCGAGTTCAGCCCCAGCATTTT
cdr3_aa: CASSPHDRGRVQPQHF

j_call: TRBJ2-4
clone_size: .
v_call: TRBV15
d_call: .
cdr3_nt: TGTGCCACCAGCTTCGACAGGCTACTAGCCAAAAACATTCAGTACTTC
cdr3_aa: CATSFDRLLAKNIQYF

j_call: TRBJ1-1
clone_size: many
v_call: TRBV30
d_call: TRBD1
cdr3_nt: TGTGCCTGGAGTCAACGGACAGGGAGGGGAGCTTTCTTT
cdr3_aa: CAWSQRTGRGAFF